Listed below are T cell receptor beta chains from one sample, sequenced in a study of CD4 T cells in relation to SARS-CoV-2 and coronaviruses. Measured with immunoSEQ multiplex PCR; TCRdb has only the in-frame clones, and not every one. The sample carries tens of thousands of clones, about 78% recorded once. What these receptors recognize is not known. The sequencing input was CD4+ T cells from PBMCs, cultured in vitro. The receptors come from a human donor in good health. Each CDR3 is given without its conserved first and last residue. Each record gives: CDR3 length, V gene, J gene, CDR3 protein.

12	TRBV5-1	TRBJ2-1	ASSPRDSYNEQF
13	TRBV9	TRBJ2-7	ASSVAGDSVYEQY
11	TRBV12-5	TRBJ2-5	ASGVGREETQY
12	TRBV2	TRBJ2-1	ASRRTGGNNEQF
10	TRBV9	TRBJ1-1	ASSSGTGEAF
12	TRBV7-2	TRBJ2-7	ASSLGGLSYEQY
12	TRBV7-2	TRBJ2-7	ASSPWTGSYEQY
14	TRBV16	TRBJ1-4	ASSPSTRGSNEKLF
9	TRBV20-1	TRBJ2-1	SAILTNEQF
10	TRBV3-1/TRBV3-2	TRBJ2-1	ASSPTFNEQF
14	TRBV30	TRBJ1-3	AWRPRGGYSGNTIY
14	TRBV12-5	TRBJ2-3	ASGLVPGQALDTQY
12	TRBV7-2	TRBJ1-1	ASSRQGMNTEAF
11	TRBV3-1/TRBV3-2	TRBJ1-1	ASSPTRSGGAF
16	TRBV9	TRBJ2-6	ASSGSEGWSSGANVLT
12	TRBV11-2	TRBJ2-3	ASTFRKAADTQY
12	TRBV6-6	TRBJ2-7	ASSQAGAGYEQY
14	TRBV7-9	TRBJ1-1	ASSLGLGQENTEAF
13	TRBV2	TRBJ2-7	ASSERGQNPYEQY
14	TRBV20-1	TRBJ2-7	SASGAGTGPSYEQY
12	TRBV19	TRBJ1-6	ASSDPGLRTPLH
12	TRBV5-1	TRBJ2-1	ASNRQGNYNEQF
14	TRBV5-1	TRBJ2-2	ASSHSGLEFPGELF
12	TRBV6-2/TRBV6-3	TRBJ2-7	ASSYGTPPYEQY
15	TRBV7-2	TRBJ2-3	ASSLVASGNRRGTQY
16	TRBV11-2	TRBJ1-6	ASSSMRTGGPYNSPLH
12	TRBV5-1	TRBJ2-5	ASSLGQGQETQY
12	TRBV12-5	TRBJ2-5	ASGPGEEGETQY
10	TRBV19	TRBJ1-1	ASSIGTGPAF
10	TRBV5-1	TRBJ2-1	ASSYDGDEQF
15	TRBV3-1/TRBV3-2	TRBJ2-3	ASRPTSGGYSTDTQY
13	TRBV18	TRBJ1-5	ASSDRGLRSQPQH
11	TRBV29-1	TRBJ2-6	SVDNSGANVLT
13	TRBV3-1/TRBV3-2	TRBJ2-7	ASSELRGRRYEQY
12	TRBV19	TRBJ2-2	ASSMSRNTGELF
12	TRBV6-1	TRBJ1-4	ASSEGGPGEKLF
11	TRBV12-3/TRBV12-4	TRBJ2-4	ASSDIAKNIQY
12	TRBV7-2	TRBJ2-5	ASSTGQRQETQY
15	TRBV7-2	TRBJ2-2	ASSPVGIGRNTGELF
11	TRBV29-1	TRBJ2-3	SVDPYSTDTQY
12	TRBV6-5	TRBJ2-7	ASSYNQGPYEQY
14	TRBV21-1	TRBJ1-2	ASSSTIRGTGYGYT
11	TRBV29-1	TRBJ2-1	SVEETAYNEQF
11	TRBV4-3	TRBJ1-2	ASSQGPGYGYT
16	TRBV5-1	TRBJ2-1	ASSLRVRDRGSYNEQF
10	TRBV19	TRBJ1-5	ASSRGTQPQH
12	TRBV2	TRBJ2-5	ASRASGGGETQY
12	TRBV27	TRBJ2-7	ASSFGDRVNEQY
14	TRBV6-6	TRBJ1-5	ASSYSTGNSNQPQH
11	TRBV2	TRBJ2-1	ASSPLVNNEQF
13	TRBV2	TRBJ2-1	ASSESRTGGPEQF
11	TRBV27	TRBJ1-1	ASSPRGRTEAF
12	TRBV9	TRBJ2-1	ASSVGGSYNEQF
13	TRBV5-1	TRBJ2-5	ASSVAWGLMETQY
10	TRBV6-5	TRBJ1-4	ASRDRNEKLF
14	TRBV5-1	TRBJ1-4	ASSLGGQSTNEKLF
14	TRBV7-9	TRBJ2-3	ASSPRTSGSGDTQY
16	TRBV18	TRBJ2-7	ASSPNIRTGGALYEQY